This T cell receptor beta chain originates from a study of identical twins. In its sample, this clonotype was seen a few times. TCRdb reanalysed the 5' RACE reads using MiXCR and keeps one entry per CDR3 protein. The profile covers about 280,000 distinct CDR3 sequences, with around 8.8% appearing a single time and 2% to 2.5% taken by the ten largest. This same sample was also taken into another study, of yellow fever vaccine responses in identical twins.

The sample consisted of memory (CD45RO+) T cells sorted from blood. The receptor was derived from a woman aged 18-29 years in good health.

Here the CDR3 reads CASSQDFTDRRGQTQYF. DNA for the CDR3: TGTGCCAGCAGCCAAGATTTCACAGATCGGCGGGGACAGACCCAGTACTTC. The V and J genes are TRBV3-1 and TRBJ2-5, with D tentatively TRBD2 (6 bases). CDR1 LGHDT and CDR2 YNNKEL come from the germline V gene (reference sequence). CDR3 length: 17 amino acids. Trimming removed 0 bases from V and 6 bases from J, with 20 bases in between.